Detailed here is one T cell receptor beta chain. Its antigen is unidentified. Preparation of the TCRbeta library used unique molecular identifiers. TCRdb used MiXCR to reprocess the PCR reads, holding one entry per CDR3 protein. This sample carries about 250,000 distinct CDR3 sequences, approximately 24% of them seen once, and the ten largest clones take 4.5% to 5.5%. Germline V gene sequence: CDR1 GTSNPN, CDR2 SVGIG (reference sequence). The ends were cut back, 2 bases at V and 2 bases at J, with 13 bases in the middle. This CDR3 region has 15 residues. The sample comes from a study of T-cell reconstitution after alpha-beta-depleted transplantation in children. Study-wide results and caveats: At one year after transplant, newly produced T cells mostly accounted for T-cell counts and diversity.

The source is a female patient aged 2 to 10 who had a stem cell transplant for congenital amegakaryocytic thrombocytopenia, so the T cells may come from the graft donor. The J gene is TRBJ2-1, the V gene TRBV30; D gene uncertain. The source was PBMCs, mostly from graft donor cells, collected 360 days after TCRalphabeta/CD19-depleted stem cell transplant. The CDR3 DNA is TGTGCCTGGAGTATTGGCGTGATAGCCTACAATGAGCAGTTCTTC. Protein: CAWSIGVIAYNEQFF.